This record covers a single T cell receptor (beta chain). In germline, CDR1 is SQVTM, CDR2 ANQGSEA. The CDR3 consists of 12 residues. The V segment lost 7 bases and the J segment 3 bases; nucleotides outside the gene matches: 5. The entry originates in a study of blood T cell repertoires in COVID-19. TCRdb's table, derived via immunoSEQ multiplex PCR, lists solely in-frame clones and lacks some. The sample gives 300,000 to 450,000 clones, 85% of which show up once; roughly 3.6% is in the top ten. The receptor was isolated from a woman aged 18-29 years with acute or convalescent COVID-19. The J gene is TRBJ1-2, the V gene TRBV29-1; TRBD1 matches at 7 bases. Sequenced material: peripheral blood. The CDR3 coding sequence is TGCAGCGACGCCCAGGGGGACTATGGCTACACCTTC. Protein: CSDAQGDYGYTF. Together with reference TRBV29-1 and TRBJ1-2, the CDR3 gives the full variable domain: SAVISQKPSRDICQRGTSLTIQCQVDSQVTMMFWYRQQPGQSLTLIATANQGSEATYESGFVIDKFPISRPNLTFSTLTVSNMSPEDSSIYLCSDAQGDYGYTFGSGTRLTVV.